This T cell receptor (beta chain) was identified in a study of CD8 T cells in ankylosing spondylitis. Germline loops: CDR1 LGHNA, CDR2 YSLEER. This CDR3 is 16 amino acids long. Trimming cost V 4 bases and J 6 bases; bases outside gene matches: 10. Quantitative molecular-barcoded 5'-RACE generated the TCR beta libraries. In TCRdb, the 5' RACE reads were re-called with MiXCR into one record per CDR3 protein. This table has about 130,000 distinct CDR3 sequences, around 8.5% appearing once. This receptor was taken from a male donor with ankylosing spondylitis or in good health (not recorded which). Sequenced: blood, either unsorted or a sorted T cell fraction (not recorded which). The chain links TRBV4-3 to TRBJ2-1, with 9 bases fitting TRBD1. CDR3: CASSRAGTGRRNEQFF. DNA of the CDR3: TGCGCCAGCAGCCGCGCCGGGACAGGGCGACGCAATGAGCAGTTCTTC.